Shown below are 18 T cell receptor beta chains from a single sample sequenced in a study of blood T cell repertoires in COVID-19. TCRdb's table, derived via immunoSEQ multiplex PCR, lists solely in-frame clones and lacks some. The data hold some 160,000 clones, with just under 80% observed a single time. The sequencing sample was made of peripheral blood. Every receptor here comes from a man aged 65 to 79 with active or convalescent COVID-19.

This clone was detected only once. The chain has TRBV7-9 and TRBJ1-2, with a possible D match to TRBD1 (5 bases). V shed 6 bases and J shed 4 bases, with 15 bases lying between them. CDR1 SEHNR and CDR2 FQNEAQ come from the germline V gene (reference sequence). This CDR3 spans 14 amino acids. The CDR3 sequence: CASRPGGGVYGYTF. The CDR3 DNA follows: TGTGCCAGCAGACCCGGGGGAGGGGTCTATGGCTACACCTTC.

This clone was recorded only once. The chain joins TRBV6-5 to TRBJ2-7; TRBD1 aligns across 7 bases. Looked up from germline, CDR1 is MNHEY and CDR2 is SVGAGI. V trimming: 6 bases; J trimming: 7 bases; junction bases outside the gene matches: 15. This CDR3 has 15 amino acids. CDR3 coding DNA: TGTGCCAGCAGAGCTCCGGGACAGCCTACGAGGGAGCAGTACTTC. This encodes CASRAPGQPTREQYF.

The J gene is TRBJ2-5, the V gene TRBV6-6; 9 bases are a match to TRBD2. The CDR3 consists of 16 residues. V shed 1 base, J shed 1 base, and the junction held 4 bases outside the gene matches. Per the germline V gene, CDR1 is MNHNY and CDR2 is SVGAGI (reference sequence). The CDR3 nucleotides are TGTGCCAGCAGTTACTTCGATAGCGGGGGCCAAGAGACCCAGTACTTC. Residues: CASSYFDSGGQETQYF.

The chain combines TRBV7-9 with TRBJ2-3; 8 bases line up with TRBD1. The V gene end was trimmed by 6 bases and the J gene end by 2 bases; junction bases not matched to a gene: 7. CDR1 and CDR2 (germline): SEHNR, FQNEAQ (reference sequence). This CDR3 is built from 15 residues. This CDR3 reads CASSPGTGPTDTQYF. CDR3 sequence (DNA): TGTGCCAGCAGTCCCGGGACAGGTCCCACAGATACGCAGTATTTT.

The chain has TRBV3-1 (or the pseudogene TRBV3-2) and TRBJ2-1; the match to TRBD2 covers 11 bases. The CDR3 has 15 residues. The trim removed 4 bases at V and 4 bases at J, leaving 3 bases unmatched. From germline, CDR1 is LGHDT and CDR2 YNNKEL (reference sequence). The CDR3: CASSPTSGIYNEQFF. The CDR3 nucleotides read TGTGCCAGCAGCCCGACTAGCGGGATTTACAATGAGCAGTTCTTC.

This chain joins TRBV5-8 and TRBJ2-7, with 10 bases lining up with TRBD2. Germline values: CDR1 SGHTS, CDR2 YDEGEE. With 1 base clipped from V and 12 bases from J, the junction kept 13 bases outside the gene matches. This CDR3 spans 15 amino acids. The CDR3 loop is CASSLLAGDPLEGYF. In DNA, the CDR3 is TGTGCCAGCAGCTTGCTAGCGGGGGACCCCCTCGAGGGGTACTTC.

The chain carries TRBV5-4 and TRBJ2-1, with TRBD2 as a possible D gene (5 bases). V shed 4 bases and J shed 5 bases, with 10 bases lying between them. This CDR3 spans 13 amino acids. The germline V gene encodes CDR1 SGHNT and CDR2 YYREEE (reference sequence). In nucleotides, the CDR3 is TGTGCCAGCAGCACCGGACTTAACAATGAGCAGTTCTTC. Its translation is CASSTGLNNEQFF.

The chain combines TRBV30 with TRBJ1-3, with D possibly being TRBD1 (6 bases). The V gene lost 2 bases and the J gene lost 0 bases, with 8 bases spanning the gap. Germline V CDR1 and CDR2: GTSNPN, SVGIG (reference sequence). This CDR3 has 14 residues. The CDR3 sequence: CAWSTGYSGNTIYF. The CDR3 coding sequence is TGTGCCTGGAGTACAGGGTACTCTGGAAACACCATATATTTT.

The chain has TRBV7-9 and TRBJ2-3; 11 bases agree with TRBD2. V gave up 4 bases and J gave up 3 bases; unmatched junction bases: 6. Germline V gene sequence: CDR1 SEHNR, CDR2 FQNEAQ (reference sequence). There are 16 residues in the CDR3. The DNA of the CDR3 is TGTGCCAGCAGCTCCGTAGCGGGGGGGCCAACAGATACGCAGTATTTT. Its translation is CASSSVAGGPTDTQYF.

The J gene is TRBJ1-1, the V gene TRBV6-5; possible D gene TRBD1, 6 bases. V lost 9 bases, J lost 1 base, and 18 bases lay in between. Germline V lookup: CDR1 MNHEY, CDR2 SVGAGI. CDR3 size: 15 residues. The CDR3 bases are TGTGCCAGTCTCCCAGGAGGGGGGGCGAACACTGAAGCTTTCTTT. Residues: CASLPGGGANTEAFF.

This rearrangement joins TRBV11-3 to TRBJ2-1, with TRBD2 matching over 14 bases. Looked up from germline, CDR1 is SGHNT and CDR2 is YENEEA. The CDR3 spans 15 residues. Trimming at V came to 5 bases and at J to 8 bases, leaving 5 bases not matched to a gene. In nucleotides, the CDR3 is TGTGCCAGCAGCCTGGGACTAGCGGGAGTTGATGAGCAGTTCTTC. This gives the protein CASSLGLAGVDEQFF.

J is TRBJ1-1 and V is TRBV6-1; D is uncertain. Germline loops: CDR1 MNHNS, CDR2 SASEGT. V gave up 2 bases and J gave up 11 bases, with 9 bases separating them. This CDR3 region has 11 residues. DNA of the CDR3: TGTGCCAGCAGTGAATATCCCGGGGCTTTCTTT. Protein product: CASSEYPGAFF.

The chain links TRBV7-2 to TRBJ2-5; TRBD1 aligns across 7 bases. J was trimmed by 3 bases and V by 5 bases; bases with no gene match: 6. In germline, CDR1 is SGHTA, CDR2 FQGNSA. This CDR3 has 14 amino acids. The CDR3 bases are TGTGCCAGCAGCGTAGGGACAGCAAAAGAGACCCAGTACTTC. This encodes CASSVGTAKETQYF.

This chain connects TRBV4-3 to TRBJ2-3; maybe TRBD2 (5 bases). The ends were cut back, 4 bases at V and 4 bases at J, with 15 bases in the middle. The CDR3 has 15 residues. Per the germline V gene, CDR1 is LGHNA and CDR2 is YSLEER. As DNA, the CDR3 is TGCGCCAGCAGCCTTGGGTTAGAGGGTCCAGATACGCAGTATTTT. Protein sequence: CASSLGLEGPDTQYF.

The V and J genes are TRBV6-6 and TRBJ2-7, with 7 bases identical to TRBD1. Germline V gives CDR1 MNHNY, CDR2 SVGAGI (reference sequence). The CDR3 is 14 residues long. Trimming at V came to 6 bases and at J to 0 bases, leaving 5 bases not matched to a gene. The CDR3 region is CASRLGQNSYEQYF. The CDR3 nucleotides read TGTGCCAGCAGGCTGGGACAGAACTCCTACGAGCAGTACTTC.

Only a few counts were recorded for this clone. In nucleotides, the CDR3 is TGCGCCAGCAGCCAAGATTTGGACGGGACTATGAACACTGAAGCTTTCTTT. Its translation is CASSQDLDGTMNTEAFF. This chain joins TRBV4-3 and TRBJ1-1, with D perhaps TRBD1 (5 bases). V was cut by 0 bases and J by 0 bases, with 14 bases left in between. CDR3 length: 17 amino acids. Germline loops: CDR1 LGHNA, CDR2 YSLEER.

The chain uses TRBV6-2 or TRBV6-3 and TRBJ1-2; D perhaps matches TRBD1 (5 bases). Germline values: CDR1 MNHEY, CDR2 SVGEGT. V was cut by 5 bases and J by 7 bases, with 17 bases left in between. This CDR3 is built from 14 residues. The CDR3 sequence: CASSTRGATRGYTF. DNA for the CDR3: TGTGCCAGCAGTACCCGCGGGGCCACCCGTGGCTACACCTTC.

The chain carries TRBV21-1 and TRBJ1-1; the tabulated D call, TRBD1, remains unverified against the DNA. TRBV21-1 is reported as a pseudogene. The CDR3 is 15 amino acids. Here the CDR3 DNA reads TGTGCCAGCAGCAAAGGCGTCAGGGGGCAATCTGAAGCTTTCTTT. Translating gives CASSKGVRGQSEAFF.